Below, one T cell receptor beta chain is given with its context. Its antigen is not known. The data derive from a study of T cells in Graves' hyperthyroidism and ophthalmopathy. General study results and limits: With a median lead of 6.5 months before onset, the model predicted ophthalmopathy.

With 6 bases clipped from V and 4 bases from J, the junction kept 8 bases outside the gene matches. The CDR3 is 13 amino acids. Germline V gives CDR1 SQVTM, CDR2 ANQGSEA. Authors of the study amplified TCR beta CDR3 regions from RNA transcripts. TCR CDR3 underwent first-round RT-PCR with the HTBI primer set. One entry per CDR3 protein, called by TCRdb with MiXCR from the multiplex PCR reads. The sample includes 600,000 to 800,000 distinct CDR3 sequences, 35% of them seen just once. The genes are TRBV29-1 and TRBJ1-2; TRBD1 matches 7 bases. The TCR was taken from a woman between 35 and 50 years old with Graves' hyperthyroidism. Sequences were obtained from blood. CDR3 coding DNA: TGCAGCGTCTCACAGGGGTGGGCCTATGGCTACACCTTC. Translation: CSVSQGWAYGYTF.